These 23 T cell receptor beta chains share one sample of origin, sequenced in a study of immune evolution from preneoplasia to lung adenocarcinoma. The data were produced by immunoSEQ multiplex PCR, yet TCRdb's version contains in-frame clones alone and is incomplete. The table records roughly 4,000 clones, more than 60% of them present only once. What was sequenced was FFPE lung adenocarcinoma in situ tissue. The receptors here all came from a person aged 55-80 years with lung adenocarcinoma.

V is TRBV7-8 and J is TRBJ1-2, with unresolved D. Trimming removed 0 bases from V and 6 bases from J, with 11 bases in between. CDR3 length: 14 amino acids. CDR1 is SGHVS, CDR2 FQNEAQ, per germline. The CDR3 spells CASSLARTWDGYTF. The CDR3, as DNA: TGTGCCAGCAGCTTAGCCAGGACTTGGGATGGCTACACCTTC.

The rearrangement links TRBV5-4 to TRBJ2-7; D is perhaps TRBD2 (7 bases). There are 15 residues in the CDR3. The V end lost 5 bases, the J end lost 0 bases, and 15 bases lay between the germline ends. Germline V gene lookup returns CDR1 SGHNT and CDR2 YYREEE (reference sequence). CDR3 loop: CASSWTAGSSYEQYF. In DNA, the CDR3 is TGTGCCAGCAGTTGGACAGCGGGGAGCTCCTACGAGCAGTACTTC.

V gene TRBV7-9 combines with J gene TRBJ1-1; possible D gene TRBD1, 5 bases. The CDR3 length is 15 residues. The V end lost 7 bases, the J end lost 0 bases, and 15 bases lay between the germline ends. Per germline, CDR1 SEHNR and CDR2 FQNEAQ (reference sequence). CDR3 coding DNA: TGTGCCAGCACCGGGGCGGCAGCTATGAACACTGAAGCTTTCTTT. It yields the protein CASTGAAAMNTEAFF. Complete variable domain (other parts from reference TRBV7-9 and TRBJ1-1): DTGVSQNPRHKITKRGQNVTFRCDPISEHNRLYWYRQTLGQGPEFLTYFQNEAQLEKSRLLSDRFSAERPKGSFSTLEIQRTEQGDSAMYLCASTGAAAMNTEAFFGQGTRLTVV.

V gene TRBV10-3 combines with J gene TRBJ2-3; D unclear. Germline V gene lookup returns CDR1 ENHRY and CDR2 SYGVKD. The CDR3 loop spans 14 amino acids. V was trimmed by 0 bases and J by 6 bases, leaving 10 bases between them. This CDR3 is CAISESPMGDTQYF. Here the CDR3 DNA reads TGTGCCATCAGTGAGTCCCCCATGGGGGATACGCAGTATTTT.

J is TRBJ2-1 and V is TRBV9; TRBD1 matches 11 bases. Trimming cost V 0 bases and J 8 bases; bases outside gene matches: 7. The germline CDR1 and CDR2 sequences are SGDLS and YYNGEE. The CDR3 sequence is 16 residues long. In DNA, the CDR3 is TGTGCCAGCAGCGTAGGGCCGGGACAGGGGGTAGATGAGCAGTTCTTC. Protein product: CASSVGPGQGVDEQFF.

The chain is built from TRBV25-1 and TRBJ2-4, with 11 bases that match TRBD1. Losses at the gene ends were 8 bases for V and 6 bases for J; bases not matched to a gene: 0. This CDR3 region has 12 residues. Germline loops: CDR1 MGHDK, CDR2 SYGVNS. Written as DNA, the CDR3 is TGTGCCAGCGGGACAGGGGGAAACATTCAGTACTTC. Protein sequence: CASGTGGNIQYF.

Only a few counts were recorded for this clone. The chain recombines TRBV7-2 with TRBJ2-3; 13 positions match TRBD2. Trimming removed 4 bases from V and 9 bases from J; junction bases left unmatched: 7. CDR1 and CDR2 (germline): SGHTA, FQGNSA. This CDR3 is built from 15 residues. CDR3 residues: CASSSLAGGEGTQYF. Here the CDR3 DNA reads TGTGCCAGCAGCTCACTAGCGGGGGGGGAAGGAACGCAGTATTTT.

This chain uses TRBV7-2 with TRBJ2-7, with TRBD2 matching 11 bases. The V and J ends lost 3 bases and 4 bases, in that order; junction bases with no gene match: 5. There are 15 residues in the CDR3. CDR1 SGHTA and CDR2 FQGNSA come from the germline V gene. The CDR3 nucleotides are TGTGCCAGCAGCTTGGGGGGGACTAGCGGTTACGAGCAGTACTTC. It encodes CASSLGGTSGYEQYF. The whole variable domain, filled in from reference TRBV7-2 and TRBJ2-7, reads GAGVSQSPSNKVTEKGKDVELRCDPISGHTALYWYRQSLGQGLEFLIYFQGNSAPDKSGLPSDRFSAERTGGSVSTLTIQRTQQEDSAVYLCASSLGGTSGYEQYFGPGTRLTVT.

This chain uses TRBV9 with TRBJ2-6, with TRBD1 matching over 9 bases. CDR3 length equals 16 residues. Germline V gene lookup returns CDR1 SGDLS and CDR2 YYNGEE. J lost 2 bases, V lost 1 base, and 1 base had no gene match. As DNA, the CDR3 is TGTGCCAGCAGCGTAACAGGGGGCGCTGGGGCCAACGTCCTGACTTTC. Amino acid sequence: CASSVTGGAGANVLTF.

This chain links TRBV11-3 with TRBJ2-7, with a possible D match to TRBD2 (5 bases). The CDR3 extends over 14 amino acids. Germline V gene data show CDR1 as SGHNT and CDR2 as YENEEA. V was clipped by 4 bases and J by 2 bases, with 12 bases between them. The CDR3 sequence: CASSSGVGAYEQYF. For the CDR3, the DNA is TGTGCCAGCAGCTCTGGGGTCGGGGCCTACGAGCAGTACTTC.

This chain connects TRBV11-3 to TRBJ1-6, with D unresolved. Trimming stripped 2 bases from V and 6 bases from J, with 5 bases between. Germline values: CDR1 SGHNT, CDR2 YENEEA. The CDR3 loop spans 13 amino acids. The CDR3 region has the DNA TGTGCCAGCAGCTTAACCCCTAATTCACCCCTCCACTTT. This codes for CASSLTPNSPLHF.

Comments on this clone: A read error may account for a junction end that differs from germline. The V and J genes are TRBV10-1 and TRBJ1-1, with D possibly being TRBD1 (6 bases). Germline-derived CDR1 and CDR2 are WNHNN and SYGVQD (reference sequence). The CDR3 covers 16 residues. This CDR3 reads CASSGPGRGGRAEVFF. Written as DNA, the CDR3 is TGCGCCAGCAGTGGGCCCGGACGGGGGGGCAGGGCTGAAGTTTTCTTT.

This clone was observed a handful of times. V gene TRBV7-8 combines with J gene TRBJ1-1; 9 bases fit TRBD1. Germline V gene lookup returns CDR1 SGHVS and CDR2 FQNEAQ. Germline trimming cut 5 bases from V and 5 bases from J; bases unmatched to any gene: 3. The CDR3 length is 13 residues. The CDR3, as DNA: TGTGCCAGCAGCCGGACAGGGGTGACTGAAGCTTTCTTT. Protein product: CASSRTGVTEAFF.

CDR3 DNA: TGTGCCACCCGCTTGGGAGGAATGAACACTGAAGCTTTCTTT. It is translated as CATRLGGMNTEAFF. This sequence joins TRBV6-6 and TRBJ1-1; the D is unclear. V shed 10 bases and J shed 0 bases, with 15 bases lying between them. The CDR3 runs to 14 residues. In germline, CDR1 is MNHNY, CDR2 SVGAGI (reference sequence).

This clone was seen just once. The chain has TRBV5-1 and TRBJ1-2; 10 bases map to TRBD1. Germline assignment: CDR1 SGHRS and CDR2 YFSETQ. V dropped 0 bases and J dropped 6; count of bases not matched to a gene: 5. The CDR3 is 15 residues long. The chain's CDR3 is CASSLGQGARDGYTF. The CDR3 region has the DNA TGCGCCAGCAGCTTGGGACAGGGGGCGAGAGATGGCTACACCTTC.

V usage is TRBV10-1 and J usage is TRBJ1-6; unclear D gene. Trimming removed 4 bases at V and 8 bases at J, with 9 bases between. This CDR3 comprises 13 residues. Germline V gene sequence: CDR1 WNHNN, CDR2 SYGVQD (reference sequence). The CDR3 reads CASSATLDSPLHF. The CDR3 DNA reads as TGCGCCAGCAGTGCTACTCTGGATTCACCCCTCCACTTT.

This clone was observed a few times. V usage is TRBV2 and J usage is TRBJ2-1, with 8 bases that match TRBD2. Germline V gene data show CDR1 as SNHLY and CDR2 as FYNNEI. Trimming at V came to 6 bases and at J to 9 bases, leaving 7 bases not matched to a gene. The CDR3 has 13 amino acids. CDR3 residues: CASRGLGEGEQFF. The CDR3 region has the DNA TGTGCCAGCAGGGGACTAGGGGAGGGTGAGCAGTTCTTC.

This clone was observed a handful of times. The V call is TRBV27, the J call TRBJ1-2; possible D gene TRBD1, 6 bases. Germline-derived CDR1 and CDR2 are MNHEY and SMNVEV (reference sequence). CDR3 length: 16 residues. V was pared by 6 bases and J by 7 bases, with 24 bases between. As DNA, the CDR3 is TGTGCCAGCAGCACCATACCGGGACACCTCGGAGGTGGCTACACCTTC. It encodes CASSTIPGHLGGGYTF.

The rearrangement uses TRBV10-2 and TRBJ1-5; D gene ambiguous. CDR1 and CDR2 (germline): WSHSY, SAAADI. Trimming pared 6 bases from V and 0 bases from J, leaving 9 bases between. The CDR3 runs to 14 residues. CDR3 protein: CASSPVTSNQPQHF. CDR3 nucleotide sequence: TGCGCCAGCAGCCCCGTTACTAGCAATCAGCCCCAGCATTTT.

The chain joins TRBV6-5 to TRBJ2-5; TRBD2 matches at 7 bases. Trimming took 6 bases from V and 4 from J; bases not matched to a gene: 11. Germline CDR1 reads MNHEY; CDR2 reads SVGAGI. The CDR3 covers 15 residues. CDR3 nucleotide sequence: TGTGCCAGCAGGACTAGCCTAGCAACTGTAGAGACCCAGTACTTC. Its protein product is CASRTSLATVETQYF.

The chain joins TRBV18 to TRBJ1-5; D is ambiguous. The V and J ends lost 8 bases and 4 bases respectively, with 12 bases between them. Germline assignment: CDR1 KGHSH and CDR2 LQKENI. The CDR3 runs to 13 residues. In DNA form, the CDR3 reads TGTGCCAGCCGGAAGAACCAGAATCAGCCCCAGCATTTT. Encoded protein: CASRKNQNQPQHF.

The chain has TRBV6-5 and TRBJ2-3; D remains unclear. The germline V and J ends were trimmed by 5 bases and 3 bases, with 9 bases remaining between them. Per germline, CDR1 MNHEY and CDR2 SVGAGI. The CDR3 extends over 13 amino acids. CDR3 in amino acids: CASSPEFTDTQYF. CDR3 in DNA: TGTGCCAGCAGTCCCGAATTTACAGATACGCAGTATTTT.

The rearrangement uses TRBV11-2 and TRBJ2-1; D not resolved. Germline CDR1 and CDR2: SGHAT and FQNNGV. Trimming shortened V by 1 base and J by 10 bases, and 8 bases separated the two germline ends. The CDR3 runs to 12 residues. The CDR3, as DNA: TGTGCCAGCAGCTTAGTCCAGGACGAGCAGTTCTTC. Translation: CASSLVQDEQFF.